This T cell receptor beta chain was retrieved from a study of T cells in Graves' hyperthyroidism and ophthalmopathy. Study-level points and caveats: Ophthalmopathy, which appeared later, was predicted by the model a median 6.5 months before onset. A 13 V-J signature model discriminated ophthalmopathy versus stable hyperthyroidism.

This clonotype has ten or more counts. The antigen is not known. RNA transcripts provided the source from which TCR beta CDR3 regions were amplified. HTBI primers were employed in a first-round RT-PCR of the TCR CDR3. MiXCR, run by TCRdb on the multiplex PCR reads, gives a single entry per CDR3 protein. The table lists around 300,000 distinct CDR3 sequences, approximately 15% of them singletons, with just under 25% in the top ten. Graves' hyperthyroidism qualified as stable when ophthalmopathy did not progress within 18 months. Germline V gene sequence: CDR1 SGHDT, CDR2 YYEEEE. Trimming took off 3 bases at V and 1 base at J, with 16 bases between the two ends. The CDR3 runs 16 residues.

This chain joins TRBV5-6 and TRBJ2-5; D may correspond to TRBD1 or TRBD2 (5 bases each). The TCR was taken from a woman between 25 and 40 years old with Graves' hyperthyroidism. Sequencing was done on a sample of blood. This CDR3 is CASSSGQGAFQETQYF. CDR3 DNA: TGTGCCAGCAGCTCGGGGCAAGGGGCTTTCCAAGAGACCCAGTACTTC.